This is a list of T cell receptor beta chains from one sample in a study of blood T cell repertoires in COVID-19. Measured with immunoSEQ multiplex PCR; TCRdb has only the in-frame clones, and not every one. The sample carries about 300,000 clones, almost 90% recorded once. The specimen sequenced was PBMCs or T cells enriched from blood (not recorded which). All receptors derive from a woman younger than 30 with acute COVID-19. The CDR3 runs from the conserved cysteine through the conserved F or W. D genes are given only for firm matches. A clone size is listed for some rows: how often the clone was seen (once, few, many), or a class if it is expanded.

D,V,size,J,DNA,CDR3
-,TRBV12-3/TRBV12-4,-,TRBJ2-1,TGTGCCAGCAGTTTTGCCAGCGACGTACAGTTCTTC,CASSFASDVQFF
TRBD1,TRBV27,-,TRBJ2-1,TGTGCCAGCAGCCTTGACAGGGGCTCCTACAATGAGCAGTTCTTC,CASSLDRGSYNEQFF
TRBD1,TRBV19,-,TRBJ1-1,TGTGCCAGTAGCCCTGGACAGGGGGTAGGAGCTTTCTTT,CASSPGQGVGAFF
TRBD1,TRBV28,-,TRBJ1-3,TGTGCCAGCAGTCCCCCCGGACAGGGCTCTGGAAACACCATATATTTT,CASSPPGQGSGNTIYF
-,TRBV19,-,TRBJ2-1,TGTGCCAGTAGTTGGGGGCCCAATGAGCAGTTCTTC,CASSWGPNEQFF
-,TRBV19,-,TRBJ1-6,TGTGCCAGTAGGGGCTGGGAAGGGAGGAATTCACCCCTCCACTTT,CASRGWEGRNSPLHF
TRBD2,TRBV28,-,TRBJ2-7,TGTGCCAGCAGTTTAACTAGCGGAGGGGGGACCTACGAGCAGTACTTC,CASSLTSGGGTYEQYF
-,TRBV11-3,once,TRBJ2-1,TGTGCCAGCAGCTTAGTGGGCTTGAGCTCCTACAATGAGCAGTTCTTC,CASSLVGLSSYNEQFF
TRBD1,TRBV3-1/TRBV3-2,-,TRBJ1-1,TGTGCCAGCAGCCAGGGACAGGGGGGCACTGAAGCTTTCTTT,CASSQGQGGTEAFF
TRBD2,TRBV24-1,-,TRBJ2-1,TGTGCCACCAGTGATGGGGGGGACTTTAAAGCCAATGAGCAGTTCTTC,CATSDGGDFKANEQFF
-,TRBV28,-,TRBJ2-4,TGTGCCAGCAGTTTACCTAGTGTGGCCAAAAACATTCAGTACTTC,CASSLPSVAKNIQYF
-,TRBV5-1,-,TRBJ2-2,TGCGCCAGCAGCAGGAGTTCCGCGAACACCGGGGAGCTGTTTTTT,CASSRSSANTGELFF
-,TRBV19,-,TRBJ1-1,TGTGCCAGTAGGGTCCGGGCAGGGGCCACCACTGAAGCTTTCTTT,CASRVRAGATTEAFF
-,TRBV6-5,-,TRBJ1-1,TGTGCCAGCGGTTCCGGGGAATGGTTGGGCACTGAAGCTTTCTTT,CASGSGEWLGTEAFF
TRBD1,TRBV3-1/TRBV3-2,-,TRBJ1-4,TGTGCCAGCAGTCCTCGGTGGGGACAGTCTAATGAAAAACTGTTTTTT,CASSPRWGQSNEKLFF
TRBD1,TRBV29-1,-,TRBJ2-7,TGCAGCGTCCGGGGGACAGGGACCCCCTACGAGCAGTACTTC,CSVRGTGTPYEQYF
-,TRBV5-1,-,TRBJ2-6,TGCGCCAGCAGCTTGTACGGGTCTGGGGCCAACGTCCTGACTTTC,CASSLYGSGANVLTF